Given below is one TCR beta chain in context. This sample is part of a study of blood T cell repertoires in COVID-19. As for the study in general: COVID-19 samples, acute and convalescent, were from the United States, Italy and Spain.

Assay used: immunoSEQ multiplex PCR; TCRdb lists only in-frame clones, some missing. The sample gives some 200,000 clones, more than 70% of which show up once; over 10% is in the top ten. Trimming took off 5 bases at V and 2 bases at J, with 9 bases between the two ends. Germline CDR1 is SEHNR and CDR2 is FQNEAQ (reference sequence). The CDR3 is 13 residues long. The J gene is TRBJ1-1, the V gene TRBV7-9, with a weak D call TRBD1 (5 bases). The receptor's source is a human donor in a cohort sampled during active COVID-19. Sequencing was performed on peripheral blood. The CDR3 loop is CASSQGVNTEAFF. In DNA form, the CDR3 reads TGTGCCAGCAGCCAAGGGGTAAACACTGAAGCTTTCTTT.